The 23 T cell receptor beta chains below were found in one sample sequenced in a study of regulatory T cells in long-lasting Graves disease. The authors built TCR beta libraries using iRepertoire HTBI primers and Arm-PCR of CDR3 regions. MiXCR, applied by TCRdb to the multiplex PCR reads, yields one record per CDR3 protein. The sample yields fewer than 500,000 distinct CDR3 sequences, 15% to 20% seen once. The time point is: newly diagnosed GD, antithyroid drugs for less than 3 months. Scientists built the TCR library using RNA that was extracted from PBMCs. This sample also appeared in a second study, on T cells in Graves' hyperthyroidism and ophthalmopathy.

This sample comprised peripheral blood mononuclear cells (PBMCs), obtained at new diagnosis, from a patient treated with antithyroid drugs. These receptors were taken from a middle-aged man with Graves disease.

The genes are TRBV27 and TRBJ1-2, with D possibly matching TRBD1 (5 bases). Germline V gene lookup returns CDR1 MNHEY and CDR2 SMNVEV (reference sequence). The V gene lost 5 bases and the J gene lost 6 bases, with 16 bases spanning the gap. The CDR3 runs to 14 residues. CDR3 DNA sequence: TGTGCCAGCAGTCCCCTTACCAGGGAGGATGGCTACACCTTC. Amino acid sequence: CASSPLTREDGYTF.

A few counts support this clonotype. The chain has TRBV11-3 and TRBJ2-4, with unresolved D. The CDR3 runs 16 residues. Germline V gene sequence: CDR1 SGHNT, CDR2 YENEEA. Deletions cut 0 bases from V and 1 base from J, with 10 bases between. The CDR3 protein is CASSLDPVGAKNIQYF. In nucleotides, the CDR3 is TGTGCCAGCAGCTTAGATCCGGTGGGGGCCAAAAACATTCAGTACTTC.

This clonotype was picked up many times. The chain links TRBV6-1 to TRBJ1-2; D might be TRBD1 (5 bases). The V end was cut by 7 bases, the J end by 4 bases, with 13 bases between. Germline loops: CDR1 MNHNS, CDR2 SASEGT. The CDR3 has 13 residues. The CDR3 is CASNPGRIYGYTF. The CDR3 DNA sequence: TGTGCCAGCAATCCGGGGCGCATCTATGGCTACACCTTC.

CDR3 bases: TGTGCCAGCAGTCCTTACTCTGGGGCCAACGTCCTGACTTTC. Translating gives CASSPYSGANVLTF. This chain connects TRBV28 to TRBJ2-6; D remains ambiguous. Looked up from germline, CDR1 is MDHEN and CDR2 is SYDVKM. V was shortened by 5 bases and J by 0 bases, with 5 bases between the two germline ends. The CDR3 contains 14 residues.

In the case of this clonotype: A read error is possible here, since a much larger clone lies one base away. The CDR3 DNA reads TGTGCCAGCAGCTCAACGGACAGCTCTGGAAACACCATATATTTT. Encoded protein: CASSSTDSSGNTIYF. The chain combines TRBV11-1 with TRBJ1-3, with D possibly TRBD1 on 6 matching bases. V lost 4 bases and J 0 bases, leaving 10 bases between the germline ends. Germline V gene sequence: CDR1 SGHAT, CDR2 FQDESV (reference sequence). The CDR3 has 15 residues.

As to this clonotype: This could be a read error, since a much larger clone is one nucleotide away. This sequence joins TRBV6-2 or TRBV6-3 and TRBJ2-1, with D possibly being TRBD2 (6 bases). CDR3 size: 15 residues. CDR1 and CDR2 (germline): MNHEY, SVGEGT. CDR3 bases: TGTGCCAGCAGTGAGGGGCTAGCGTTCTACAATGGGCAGTTCTTC. This translates into CASSEGLAFYNGQFF.

This clonotype appeared many times. The rearrangement joins TRBV2 to TRBJ2-4; tentative D call: TRBD2 (7 bases). This CDR3 has 15 amino acids. Trimming removed 6 bases from V and 5 bases from J, with 17 bases in between. Per germline, CDR1 SNHLY and CDR2 FYNNEI. The CDR3 region is CASRDLRGGQNIQYF. CDR3 bases: TGTGCCAGCAGAGACCTACGCGGGGGCCAAAACATTCAGTACTTC.

The chain links TRBV12-3 or TRBV12-4 to TRBJ2-1; the D gene is possibly TRBD2 (7 bases). The CDR3 loop spans 15 amino acids. V was shortened by 7 bases and J by 6 bases, with 19 bases between the two germline ends. CDR3 nucleotides: TGTGCCAGCACCCTTTTAGGGGGGGGGGGCAATGAGCAGTTCTTC. Protein: CASTLLGGGGNEQFF.

This clonotype has a count of ten or more. The chain links TRBV2 to TRBJ2-2, with 8 bases identical to TRBD1. V lost 4 bases and J lost 3; bases outside the gene matches: 4. The CDR3 contains 15 residues. Per the germline V gene, CDR1 is SNHLY and CDR2 is FYNNEI. This chain's CDR3 is CASSVTGVHTGELFF. DNA for the CDR3: TGTGCCAGCAGTGTGACAGGGGTGCACACCGGGGAGCTGTTTTTT.

This clonotype was picked up a small number of times. The V and J genes are TRBV6-1 and TRBJ1-6; tentative D call: TRBD1 (5 bases). CDR3 length: 15 amino acids. The V end lost 5 bases, the J end lost 7 bases, and 15 bases lay between the germline ends. Germline values: CDR1 MNHNS, CDR2 SASEGT. The CDR3 DNA sequence: TGTGCCAGCAGTACAAGCAGGGCTATAAATTCACCCCTCCACTTT. It is translated as CASSTSRAINSPLHF.

This clonotype was seen repeatedly, ten times or more. The genes are TRBV29-1 and TRBJ2-1; 8 bases are a match to TRBD1. Unmatched junction bases numbered 11, after V lost 5 bases and J lost 2 bases. CDR3 size: 16 residues. Looked up from germline, CDR1 is SQVTM and CDR2 is ANQGSEA. The CDR3 here is CSVNIRAGGAYNEQFF. CDR3 in DNA: TGCAGCGTTAATATTCGCGCAGGGGGCGCCTACAATGAGCAGTTCTTC.

V usage is TRBV20-1 and J usage is TRBJ1-5; D is possibly TRBD1 (5 bases). Trimming removed 3 bases from V and 3 bases from J, with 9 bases in between. Germline CDR1 DFQATT, CDR2 SNEGSKA (reference sequence). This CDR3 contains 13 residues. This chain's CDR3 is CSARHRYNQPQHF. The CDR3 DNA sequence: TGCAGTGCTAGGCACAGGTACAATCAGCCCCAGCATTTT.

In its sample, this clonotype was seen many times. The DNA for the CDR3 is TGCAGTGCTCTAGCGGGAGTTTCAACCGGGGAGCTGTTTTTT. Amino acids: CSALAGVSTGELFF. V and J are TRBV20-1 and TRBJ2-2; 10 bases are a match to TRBD2. Looked up from germline, CDR1 is DFQATT and CDR2 is SNEGSKA (reference sequence). The CDR3 contains 14 residues. J lost 5 bases, V lost 5 bases, and 5 bases had no gene match.

This clonotype has ten or more counts. The V call is TRBV20-1, the J call TRBJ2-7; D is undetermined. Trimming removed 3 bases from V and 4 bases from J, with 13 bases in between. CDR1 and CDR2 from the germline V gene are DFQATT and SNEGSKA (reference sequence). The CDR3 runs 13 residues. The CDR3 reads CSASRANIYEQYF. CDR3 DNA: TGCAGTGCTAGTCGGGCGAATATATACGAGCAGTACTTC.

This clonotype was counted at least ten times. The V call is TRBV6-2 or TRBV6-3, the J call TRBJ2-7; TRBD2 agrees at 7 bases. With V trimmed by 6 bases and J by 0 bases, 17 bases remained unmatched. CDR1 is MNHEY and CDR2 is SVGEGT in the germline V gene. The CDR3 has 18 residues. Written as DNA, the CDR3 is TGTGCCAGCAGGGGGAGAGATAGCGGGCGAACGGGCTCCTACGAGCAGTACTTC. It translates to CASRGRDSGRTGSYEQYF.

In its sample, this clonotype was seen many times. CDR3 in DNA: TGTGCCAGCAGCCAGACTAGCGGGAGGGCCGTCGGCCCTGAGCAGTTCTTC. This sequence encodes CASSQTSGRAVGPEQFF. The chain uses TRBV7-9 and TRBJ2-1; 14 bases are a match to TRBD2. After removal of 5 bases from V and 9 bases from J, the junction contained 12 bases not matched to a gene. There are 17 residues in the CDR3. The germline gives CDR1 SEHNR, CDR2 FQNEAQ (reference sequence).

This clonotype was observed at least ten times. This chain's CDR3 is CASSLRTSGHNEQFF. CDR3 bases: TGTGCCAGCAGCTTAAGGACTAGCGGACACAATGAGCAGTTCTTC. The chain carries TRBV13 and TRBJ2-1; TRBD2 agrees at 10 bases. Germline V gene sequence: CDR1 PRHDT, CDR2 FYEKMQ (reference sequence). V was pared by 2 bases and J by 5 bases, with 3 bases of the junction left unmatched. The length of the CDR3 is 15 residues.

This clonotype was seen many times. The chain couples TRBV11-2 to TRBJ2-1; no firm D call. V was cut by 4 bases and J by 7 bases, with 17 bases left in between. Germline lookup yields CDR1 SGHAT and CDR2 FQNNGV. The CDR3 is made up of 15 amino acids. The CDR3 spells CASSSTGPQANEQFF. The CDR3 DNA sequence: TGTGCCAGCAGCTCTACCGGGCCTCAAGCGAATGAGCAGTTCTTC.

This clonotype was recorded at least ten times. V usage is TRBV7-9 and J usage is TRBJ2-1; the match to TRBD2 covers 9 bases. V lost 5 bases, J lost 4 bases, and 9 bases stayed unmatched. Looked up from germline, CDR1 is SEHNR and CDR2 is FQNEAQ (reference sequence). This CDR3 is built from 16 residues. CDR3 coding DNA: TGTGCCAGCAGCCGTAGCGGGAGACCACCTTACAATGAGCAGTTCTTC. The encoded protein is CASSRSGRPPYNEQFF.

A few counts support this clonotype. The CDR3 carries no conserved terminal phenylalanine or tryptophan, so it likely arises from a read error. The chain carries TRBV12-3 or TRBV12-4 and TRBJ2-7; 9 bases are shared with TRBD2. Trimming took 6 bases from V and 0 from J; bases not matched to a gene: 6. The CDR3 totals 15 residues. The CDR3: CASSPGAGGSYEQYY. The CDR3 DNA reads TGTGCCAGCAGCCCTGGAGCGGGAGGCTCCTACGAGCAGTACTAC.

This clonotype appeared a few times. This chain links TRBV5-1 with TRBJ2-5; 10 bases fit TRBD2. Germline CDR1 is SGHRS and CDR2 is YFSETQ. This CDR3 has 15 amino acids. V dropped 5 bases and J dropped 3; count of bases not matched to a gene: 7. DNA for the CDR3: TGCGCCAGCAGTCCTAGCGGGAGAAGGGAAGAGACCCAGTACTTC. As protein: CASSPSGRREETQYF.

This clonotype was found many times. V and J are TRBV30 and TRBJ2-1, with TRBD1 matching over 7 bases. Per germline, CDR1 GTSNPN and CDR2 SVGIG (reference sequence). This CDR3 is built from 12 residues. With 5 bases clipped from V and 6 bases from J, the junction kept 4 bases outside the gene matches. The CDR3 protein is CAWQGQTNEQFF. Here the CDR3 DNA reads TGTGCCTGGCAGGGACAGACCAATGAGCAGTTCTTC.

The sample holds many counts of this clonotype. This rearrangement joins TRBV11-2 to TRBJ2-3; D call uncertain. The V gene lost 4 bases and the J gene lost 2 bases, with 10 bases spanning the gap. CDR3 length equals 14 residues. The germline CDR1 and CDR2 sequences are SGHAT and FQNNGV. CDR3 nucleotides: TGTGCCAGCAGCTCAGGACGGTTCACAGATACGCAGTATTTT. Amino acids: CASSSGRFTDTQYF.